The subject of this entry is one T cell receptor beta chain. The record originates from a study of T cell changes during pregnancy in multiple sclerosis. Method: immunoSEQ multiplex PCR; TCRdb's copy keeps in-frame clones and lacks some. The sample holds 65,000 to 80,000 clones, approximately 92% seen once. Trimming took off 5 bases at V and 0 bases at J, with 3 bases between the two ends. Germline CDR1 is MNHEY and CDR2 is SMNVEV (reference sequence). The CDR3 covers 12 residues. The V and J genes are TRBV27 and TRBJ2-3; D remains ambiguous. The starting material was peripheral blood, obtained in the first trimester of pregnancy. The sequence was collected from a female donor with multiple sclerosis, enrolled in a pregnancy study. The CDR3 nucleotides are TGTGCCAGCAGTCCGAGCACAGATACGCAGTATTTT. Its translation is CASSPSTDTQYF.